These T cell receptor beta chains were read from a single sample in a study of CD8+ T cells in alopecia areata. Only in-frame clones appear in the TCRdb table, and some are missing; sequencing was by immunoSEQ multiplex PCR. Here the sample spans about 7,400 clones, 64% being singletons. The input for sequencing was skin, taken at week 4, from a patient treated with tofacitinib. These receptors were obtained from a human donor with alopecia areata. Each CDR3 is given with its conserved first and last residue. A D gene is named only where the DNA matches it firmly. Part of the rows lack a size; the others show once, few, many or a class for expanded clones.

D: -
size: few
J: TRBJ1-2
V: TRBV27
CDR3: CASSLSGGRRGNYGYTF
DNA: TGTGCCAGCAGTTTAAGTGGTGGACGGAGGGGCAACTATGGCTACACCTTC

D: TRBD2
size: few
J: TRBJ2-1
V: TRBV7-2
CDR3: CASTTYRGGGGRHEQFF
DNA: TGTGCCAGCACCACTTACCGTGGCGGGGGGGGCAGGCATGAGCAGTTCTTC

D: TRBD2
size: -
J: TRBJ2-5
V: TRBV7-2
CDR3: CASSSQLAGEETQYF
DNA: TGTGCCAGCAGCTCCCAACTAGCGGGGGAAGAGACCCAGTACTTC

D: -
size: -
J: TRBJ2-7
V: TRBV15
CDR3: CATSRDTPLGDEQYF
DNA: TGTGCCACCAGCAGAGATACCCCCCTCGGCGACGAGCAGTACTTC

D: -
size: -
J: TRBJ2-7
V: TRBV28
CDR3: CASSSRSTYEQYF
DNA: TGTGCCAGCAGTTCAAGGTCAACCTACGAGCAGTACTTC

D: -
size: -
J: TRBJ1-2
V: TRBV18
CDR3: CASSPGHYGYTF
DNA: TGTGCCAGCTCACCGGGACACTATGGCTACACCTTC

D: TRBD2
size: once
J: TRBJ2-1
V: TRBV19
CDR3: CASSPGLADNEQFF
DNA: TGTGCCAGTAGTCCGGGACTAGCGGACAATGAGCAGTTCTTC

D: -
size: once
J: TRBJ2-3
V: TRBV2
CDR3: CASRYSDTQYF
DNA: TGTGCCAGCAGATACTCAGATACGCAGTATTTT

D: TRBD2
size: -
J: TRBJ2-7
V: TRBV5-6
CDR3: CASSLGLAGGPYEQYF
DNA: TGTGCCAGCAGCTTGGGACTAGCGGGGGGTCCCTACGAGCAGTACTTC

D: -
size: -
J: TRBJ1-6
V: TRBV4-3
CDR3: CASSQDPGAGSSPLHF
DNA: TGCGCCAGCAGCCAAGATCCGGGGGCAGGTAGTTCACCCCTCCACTTT

D: -
size: -
J: TRBJ2-5
V: TRBV11-2
CDR3: CASSPRGGRWETQYF
DNA: TGTGCCAGCAGCCCTAGAGGGGGGAGATGGGAGACCCAGTACTTC

D: TRBD1
size: -
J: TRBJ2-7
V: TRBV7-2
CDR3: CASSSTPDRLSYEQYF
DNA: TGTGCCAGCAGCTCCACCCCGGACAGGCTCTCCTACGAGCAGTACTTC

D: -
size: -
J: TRBJ2-7
V: TRBV2
CDR3: CAGSTGAYEQYF
DNA: TGTGCCGGCAGTACGGGGGCTTACGAGCAGTACTTC

D: TRBD1
size: few
J: TRBJ2-2
V: TRBV7-9
CDR3: CASSLAGQGTGELFF
DNA: TGTGCCAGCAGCTTAGCGGGACAGGGAACCGGGGAGCTGTTTTTT

D: TRBD2
size: -
J: TRBJ2-1
V: TRBV29-1
CDR3: CSVVGLAADNEQFF
DNA: TGCAGCGTTGTCGGACTAGCGGCAGACAATGAGCAGTTCTTC

D: TRBD1
size: -
J: TRBJ1-4
V: TRBV5-4
CDR3: CASSRAGQDEKLFF
DNA: TGTGCCAGCAGCCGGGCCGGACAGGATGAAAAACTGTTTTTT

D: TRBD1
size: once
J: TRBJ1-6
V: TRBV5-6
CDR3: CASSGQGNSPLHF
DNA: TGTGCCAGCAGTGGACAGGGTAATTCACCCCTCCACTTT

D: TRBD2
size: -
J: TRBJ2-3
V: TRBV4-1
CDR3: CASSPRGGAADTQYF
DNA: TGCGCCAGCAGCCCTCGCGGGGGGGCCGCAGATACGCAGTATTTT

D: -
size: -
J: TRBJ2-3
V: TRBV7-2
CDR3: CASSEDWDTQYF
DNA: TGTGCCAGCAGCGAGGATTGGGATACGCAGTATTTT

D: TRBD1
size: -
J: TRBJ1-5
V: TRBV5-4
CDR3: CASSLETGAYQPQHF
DNA: TGTGCCAGCAGCTTGGAGACAGGGGCGTATCAGCCCCAGCATTTT

D: -
size: -
J: TRBJ1-2
V: TRBV29-1
CDR3: CSAGGGARSGYTF
DNA: TGCAGCGCTGGAGGGGGGGCTAGAAGTGGCTACACCTTC

D: TRBD2
size: few
J: TRBJ2-7
V: TRBV6-1
CDR3: CASIKIGTSYEQYF
DNA: TGTGCCAGCATTAAAATTGGGACTAGCTACGAGCAGTACTTC

D: -
size: once
J: TRBJ2-7
V: TRBV14
CDR3: CASSRSPQVSKSYEQYF
DNA: TGTGCCAGCAGCCGATCACCGCAAGTGAGTAAATCCTACGAGCAGTACTTC

D: TRBD2
size: -
J: TRBJ2-5
V: TRBV29-1
CDR3: CSAAGASGAYQETQYF
DNA: TGCAGCGCCGCCGGGGCTAGCGGGGCGTACCAAGAGACCCAGTACTTC

D: TRBD1
size: -
J: TRBJ1-6
V: TRBV14
CDR3: CASSQPGGSSPLHF
DNA: TGTGCCAGCAGCCAACCAGGGGGCTCTTCACCCCTCCACTTT

D: -
size: few
J: TRBJ2-2
V: TRBV11-2
CDR3: CASSAPEGTGTGELFF
DNA: TGTGCCAGCAGCGCCCCCGAGGGGACGGGCACCGGGGAGCTGTTTTTT

D: -
size: -
J: TRBJ1-2
V: TRBV6-5
CDR3: CASSYSGEYGYTF
DNA: TGTGCCAGCAGTTACTCAGGGGAATATGGCTACACCTTC

D: -
size: -
J: TRBJ1-3
V: TRBV4-1
CDR3: CASSQVGNTIYF
DNA: TGCGCCAGCAGCCAAGTTGGAAACACCATATATTTT

D: -
size: -
J: TRBJ1-1
V: TRBV19
CDR3: CASSRLAFEAFF
DNA: TGTGCCAGTAGTCGATTGGCGTTCGAAGCTTTCTTT

D: -
size: few
J: TRBJ2-3
V: TRBV27
CDR3: CASSLNSWERVTDTQYF
DNA: TGTGCCAGCAGTTTAAACTCGTGGGAAAGGGTCACAGATACGCAGTATTTT

D: -
size: -
J: TRBJ1-2
V: TRBV27
CDR3: CASSSRQAGVGGYTF
DNA: TGTGCCAGCAGTTCTAGACAGGCCGGCGTAGGAGGCTACACCTTC

D: TRBD1
size: -
J: TRBJ2-3
V: TRBV6-6
CDR3: CASGLQGATQYF
DNA: TGTGCCAGCGGATTACAGGGGGCTACGCAGTATTTT

D: -
size: -
J: TRBJ2-7
V: TRBV14
CDR3: CASSQPNYEQYF
DNA: TGTGCCAGCAGCCAACCCAACTACGAGCAGTACTTC

D: TRBD2
size: few
J: TRBJ2-1
V: TRBV11-2
CDR3: CASSLLAGELNEQFF
DNA: TGTGCCAGCAGCTTACTAGCGGGAGAGCTCAATGAGCAGTTCTTC

D: -
size: -
J: TRBJ2-3
V: TRBV5-1
CDR3: CASSPGQSSTDTQYF
DNA: TGCGCCAGCAGCCCCGGACAGAGTAGCACAGATACGCAGTATTTT

D: TRBD2
size: few
J: TRBJ2-1
V: TRBV7-9
CDR3: CASRSGLAGASYNEQFF
DNA: TGTGCCAGCAGATCCGGACTAGCGGGGGCCTCCTACAATGAGCAGTTCTTC

D: -
size: -
J: TRBJ1-2
V: TRBV6-5
CDR3: CASRRDIYGYTF
DNA: TGTGCCAGCAGGAGGGATATCTATGGCTACACCTTC

D: -
size: once
J: TRBJ2-7
V: TRBV15
CDR3: CATSRDGRSYEQYF
DNA: TGTGCCACCAGCAGGGACGGCCGGTCCTACGAGCAGTACTTC

D: -
size: -
J: TRBJ2-3
V: TRBV23-1
CDR3: CASSQCCRGMSTDTQYF
DNA: TGCGCCAGCAGTCAATGTTGCAGAGGGATGAGCACAGATACGCAGTATTTT

D: TRBD2
size: -
J: TRBJ2-1
V: TRBV6-4
CDR3: CASSEKGTSGSHEQFF
DNA: TGTGCCAGCAGTGAAAAGGGGACTAGCGGGAGTCATGAGCAGTTCTTC

D: -
size: -
J: TRBJ2-7
V: TRBV5-1
CDR3: CASRTQAMAYEQYF
DNA: TGCGCCAGCAGAACGCAAGCTATGGCCTACGAGCAGTACTTC

D: TRBD1
size: -
J: TRBJ1-5
V: TRBV6-5
CDR3: CASSLDRGSPQHF
DNA: TGTGCCAGCAGTTTGGACAGGGGGTCACCCCAGCATTTT

D: TRBD1
size: -
J: TRBJ1-2
V: TRBV5-1
CDR3: CASSLATGGDYGYTF
DNA: TGCGCCAGCAGCTTGGCGACAGGGGGGGACTATGGCTACACCTTC

D: TRBD1
size: once
J: TRBJ1-2
V: TRBV18
CDR3: CASSPGQASDGYTF
DNA: TGTGCCAGCTCACCGGGACAGGCGTCCGACGGCTACACCTTC

D: TRBD1
size: once
J: TRBJ2-1
V: TRBV19
CDR3: CASRPRTGGFYNEQFF
DNA: TGTGCCAGTAGACCCCGGACAGGGGGGTTCTACAATGAGCAGTTCTTC

D: TRBD2
size: few
J: TRBJ2-5
V: TRBV4-2
CDR3: CASSQSSGDQETQYF
DNA: TGTGCCAGCAGCCAGAGTAGCGGGGACCAAGAGACCCAGTACTTC

D: TRBD1
size: -
J: TRBJ2-5
V: TRBV27
CDR3: CASSLLFPRDRDNQETQYF
DNA: TGTGCCAGCAGTTTACTTTTTCCCCGGGACAGAGATAACCAAGAGACCCAGTACTTC

D: TRBD1
size: few
J: TRBJ2-1
V: TRBV7-2
CDR3: CASSLGQGDNEQFF
DNA: TGTGCCAGCAGCTTGGGACAGGGGGACAATGAGCAGTTCTTC

D: TRBD2
size: -
J: TRBJ2-3
V: TRBV6-6
CDR3: CASSYSAGGADTQYF
DNA: TGTGCCAGCAGTTACTCTGCGGGGGGCGCAGATACGCAGTATTTT

D: TRBD2
size: -
J: TRBJ2-3
V: TRBV2
CDR3: CASSVGGGAEDTQYF
DNA: TGTGCCAGCAGTGTAGGCGGGGGGGCCGAAGATACGCAGTATTTT

D: -
size: -
J: TRBJ2-7
V: TRBV10-3
CDR3: CAISESRQVTYEQYF
DNA: TGTGCCATCAGTGAGTCAAGACAGGTCACCTACGAGCAGTACTTC

D: TRBD1
size: few
J: TRBJ1-2
V: TRBV6-1
CDR3: CASSPTLTGSYGYTF
DNA: TGTGCCAGCAGTCCTACCTTGACAGGGAGCTATGGCTACACCTTC

D: -
size: -
J: TRBJ2-3
V: TRBV6-1
CDR3: CASRRRAGQDTQYF
DNA: TGTGCCAGCAGGAGGCGGGCGGGGCAAGATACGCAGTATTTT

D: TRBD2
size: -
J: TRBJ2-3
V: TRBV27
CDR3: CASSFPPTSGSTDTQYF
DNA: TGTGCCAGCAGTTTCCCGCCGACTAGCGGTAGCACAGATACGCAGTATTTT